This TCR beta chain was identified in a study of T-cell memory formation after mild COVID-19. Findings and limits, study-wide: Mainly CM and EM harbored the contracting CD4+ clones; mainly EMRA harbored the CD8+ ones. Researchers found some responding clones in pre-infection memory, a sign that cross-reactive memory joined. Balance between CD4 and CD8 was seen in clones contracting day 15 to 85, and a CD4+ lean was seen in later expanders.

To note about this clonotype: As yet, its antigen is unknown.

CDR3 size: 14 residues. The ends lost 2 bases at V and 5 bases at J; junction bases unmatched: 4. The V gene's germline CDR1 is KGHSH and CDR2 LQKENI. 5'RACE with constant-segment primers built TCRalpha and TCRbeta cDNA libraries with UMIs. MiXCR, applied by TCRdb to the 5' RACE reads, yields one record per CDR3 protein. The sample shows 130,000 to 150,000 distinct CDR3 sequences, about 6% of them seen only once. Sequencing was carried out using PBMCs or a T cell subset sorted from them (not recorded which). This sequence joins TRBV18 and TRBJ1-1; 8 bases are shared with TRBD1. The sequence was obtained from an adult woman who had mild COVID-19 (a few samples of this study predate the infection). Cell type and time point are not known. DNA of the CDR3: TGTGCCAGCTCACCAACAGGGGGAATTACTGAAGCTTTCTTT. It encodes CASSPTGGITEAFF.